This T cell receptor (beta chain) was recovered during a study of blood T cell repertoires in COVID-19. This clone was counted a single time. The CDR3 loop spans 16 amino acids. CDR1 is LGHDT, CDR2 YNNKEL, per germline (reference sequence). Trimming removed 4 bases from V and 3 bases from J, with 16 bases in between. Under the authors' procedure: Amplification with reference gene primers provided the estimates of nucleated cell counts. Here immunoSEQ multiplex PCR was the method, and the copy in TCRdb shows in-frame clones only, minus some. From that table come the V and J calls and clone size; the DNA was used to work out D and trimming. The table shows approximately 250,000 clones, with roughly four fifths occurring only once.

The sequence derives from a man aged 35 to 55 who had recovered from COVID-19. The chain combines TRBV3-1 (or the pseudogene TRBV3-2) with TRBJ1-5; no clear D gene. The sample taken for sequencing was PBMCs or T cells enriched from blood (not recorded which). This chain's CDR3 is CASSLGGDGPNQPQHF. For the CDR3, the DNA is TGTGCCAGCAGCCTTGGAGGAGACGGCCCCAATCAGCCCCAGCATTTT.